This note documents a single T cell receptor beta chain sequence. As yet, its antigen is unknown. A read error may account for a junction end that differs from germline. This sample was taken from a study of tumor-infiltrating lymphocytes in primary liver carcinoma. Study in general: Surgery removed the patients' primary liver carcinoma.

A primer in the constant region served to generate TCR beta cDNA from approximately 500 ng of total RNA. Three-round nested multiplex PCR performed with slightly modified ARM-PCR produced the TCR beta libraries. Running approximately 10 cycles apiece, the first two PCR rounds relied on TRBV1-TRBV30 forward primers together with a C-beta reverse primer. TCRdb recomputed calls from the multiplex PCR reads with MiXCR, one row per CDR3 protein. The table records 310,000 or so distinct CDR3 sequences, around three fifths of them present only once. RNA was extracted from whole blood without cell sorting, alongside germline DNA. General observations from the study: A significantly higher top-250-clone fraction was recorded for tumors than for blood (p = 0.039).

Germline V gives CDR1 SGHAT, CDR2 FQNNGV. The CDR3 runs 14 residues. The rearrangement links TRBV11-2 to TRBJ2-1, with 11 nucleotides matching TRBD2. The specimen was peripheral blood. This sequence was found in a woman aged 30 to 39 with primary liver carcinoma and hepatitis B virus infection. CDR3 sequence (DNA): TGTGCCGGCAGCTTAAGGACTAGCGGGAATGAGCAGTTCTTC. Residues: CAGSLRTSGNEQFF. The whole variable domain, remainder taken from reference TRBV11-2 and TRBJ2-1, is EAGVAQSPRYKIIEKRQSVAFWCNPISGHATLYWYQQILGQGPKLLIQFQNNGVVDDSQLPKDRFSAERLKGVDSTLKIQPAKLEDSAVYLCAGSLRTSGNEQFFGPGTRLTVL.